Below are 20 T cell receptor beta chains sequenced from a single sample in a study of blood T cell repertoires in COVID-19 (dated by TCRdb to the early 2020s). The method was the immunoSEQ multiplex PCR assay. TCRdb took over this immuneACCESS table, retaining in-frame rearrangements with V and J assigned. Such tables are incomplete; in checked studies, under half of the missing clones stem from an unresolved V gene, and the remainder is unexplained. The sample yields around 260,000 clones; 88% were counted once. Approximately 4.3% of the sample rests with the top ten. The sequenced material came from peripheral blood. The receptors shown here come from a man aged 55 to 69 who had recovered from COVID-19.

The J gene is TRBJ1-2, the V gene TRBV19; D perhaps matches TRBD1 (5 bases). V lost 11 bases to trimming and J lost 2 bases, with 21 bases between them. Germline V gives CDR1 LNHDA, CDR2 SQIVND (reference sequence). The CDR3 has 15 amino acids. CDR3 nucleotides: TGTGCCTGCGGGGTTGGGGACCTCTTCAACTATGGCTACACCTTC. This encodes CACGVGDLFNYGYTF.

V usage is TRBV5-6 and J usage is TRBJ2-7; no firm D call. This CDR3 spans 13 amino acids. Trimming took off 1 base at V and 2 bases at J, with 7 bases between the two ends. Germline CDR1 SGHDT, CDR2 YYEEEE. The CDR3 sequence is CASSLSPTYEQYF. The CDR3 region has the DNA TGTGCCAGCAGCTTGTCACCTACCTACGAGCAGTACTTC.

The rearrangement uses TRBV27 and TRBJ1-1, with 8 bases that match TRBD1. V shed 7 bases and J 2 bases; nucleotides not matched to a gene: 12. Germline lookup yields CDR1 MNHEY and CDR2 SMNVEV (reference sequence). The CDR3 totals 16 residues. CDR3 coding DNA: TGTGCCAGCAAAGAGGGCAGGGGGCGAGTCAACACTGAAGCTTTCTTT. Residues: CASKEGRGRVNTEAFF.

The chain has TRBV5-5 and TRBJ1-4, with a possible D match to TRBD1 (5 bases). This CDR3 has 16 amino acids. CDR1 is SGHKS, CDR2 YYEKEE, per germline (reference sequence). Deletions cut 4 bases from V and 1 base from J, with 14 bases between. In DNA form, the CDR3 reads TGTGCCAGCAGCGGACGGGGCGGGGGAACTAATGAAAAACTGTTTTTT. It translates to CASSGRGGGTNEKLFF.

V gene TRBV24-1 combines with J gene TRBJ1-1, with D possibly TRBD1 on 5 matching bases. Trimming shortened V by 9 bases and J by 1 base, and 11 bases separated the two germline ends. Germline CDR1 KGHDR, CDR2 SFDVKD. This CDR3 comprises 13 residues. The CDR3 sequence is CATQGGSNTEAFF. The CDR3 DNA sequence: TGTGCCACCCAGGGAGGTTCGAACACTGAAGCTTTCTTT.

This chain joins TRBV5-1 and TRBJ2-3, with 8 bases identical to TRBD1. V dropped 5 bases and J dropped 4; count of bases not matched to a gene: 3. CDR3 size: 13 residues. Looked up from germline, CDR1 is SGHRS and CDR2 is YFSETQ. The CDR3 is CASSDRGPDTQYF. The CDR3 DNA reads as TGCGCCAGCAGTGACAGGGGTCCAGATACGCAGTATTTT.

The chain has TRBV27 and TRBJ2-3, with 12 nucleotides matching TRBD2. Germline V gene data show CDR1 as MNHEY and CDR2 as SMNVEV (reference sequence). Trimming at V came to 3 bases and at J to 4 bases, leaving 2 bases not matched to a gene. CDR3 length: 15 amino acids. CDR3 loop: CASSFLAGGPDTQYF. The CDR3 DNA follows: TGTGCCAGCAGTTTTCTAGCGGGGGGGCCAGATACGCAGTATTTT.

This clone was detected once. The CDR3: CASVRDSWQETQYF. For the CDR3, the DNA is TGTGCCAGCGTGCGGGACAGTTGGCAAGAGACCCAGTACTTC. The chain couples TRBV2 to TRBJ2-5, with D tentatively TRBD1 (7 bases). Trimming took off 8 bases at V and 2 bases at J, with 15 bases between the two ends. The CDR3 runs 14 residues. Germline CDR1 reads SNHLY; CDR2 reads FYNNEI.

In DNA, the CDR3 is TGTGCCAGCAGCGGAACTAGGAGCTCCTACAATGAGCAGTTCTTC. Translation gives CASSGTRSSYNEQFF. The gene calls are TRBV7-2 and TRBJ2-1; TRBD2 is a possible D gene (5 bases). V was shortened by 5 bases and J by 0 bases, with 11 bases between the two germline ends. Germline values: CDR1 SGHTA, CDR2 FQGNSA. This CDR3 contains 15 residues.

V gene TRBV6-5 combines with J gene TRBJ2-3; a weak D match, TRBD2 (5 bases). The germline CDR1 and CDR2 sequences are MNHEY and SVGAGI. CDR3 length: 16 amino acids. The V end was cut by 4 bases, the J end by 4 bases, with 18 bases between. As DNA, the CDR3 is TGTGCCAGCAGTTGGAGTCCACCGGGGAGAGCAGATACGCAGTATTTT. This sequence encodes CASSWSPPGRADTQYF.

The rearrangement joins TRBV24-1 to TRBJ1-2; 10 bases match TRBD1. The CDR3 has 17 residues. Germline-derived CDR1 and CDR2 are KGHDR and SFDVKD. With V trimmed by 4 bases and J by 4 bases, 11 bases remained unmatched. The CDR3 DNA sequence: TGTGCCACCAGTGACCGACGGGACAGGGGCCCTTTCTATGGCTACACCTTC. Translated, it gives CATSDRRDRGPFYGYTF.

CDR3 coding DNA: TGCGCCAGCAGCTTCCAGGGGACGGACACCGGGGAGCTGTTTTTT. As protein: CASSFQGTDTGELFF. The J gene is TRBJ2-2, the V gene TRBV5-1, with a possible D match to TRBD1 (6 bases). Trimming removed 2 bases at V and 3 bases at J, with 11 bases between. Germline V CDR1 and CDR2: SGHRS, YFSETQ. This CDR3 is 15 amino acids long.

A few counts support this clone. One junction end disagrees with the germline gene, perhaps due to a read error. The CDR3 reads CASSPPNRNPGNTIYF. The CDR3 bases are TGTGCCAGCTCACCCCCCAACAGGAACCCTGGGAACACCATATATTTT. The chain employs TRBV18 and TRBJ1-3; TRBD1 is a possible D gene (5 bases). CDR3 size: 16 residues. The germline V gene has CDR1 KGHSH and CDR2 LQKENI.

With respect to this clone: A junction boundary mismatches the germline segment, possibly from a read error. DNA of the CDR3: TGTGCTAGCAGCCCTCGGGCAGGGGGAACCGGGGAGCTGTTTTTT. This translates into CASSPRAGGTGELFF. The chain carries TRBV7-7 and TRBJ2-2, with 7 bases lining up with TRBD1. CDR3 length: 15 residues. Per germline, CDR1 SSHAT and CDR2 FNYEAQ (reference sequence).

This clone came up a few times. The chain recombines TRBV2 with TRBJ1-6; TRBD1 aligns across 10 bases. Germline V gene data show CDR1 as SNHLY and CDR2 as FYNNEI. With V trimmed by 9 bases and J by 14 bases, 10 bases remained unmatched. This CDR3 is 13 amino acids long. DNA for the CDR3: TGTGCCAGACGGGGACAGGGGACCTCATCCCTCCACTTT. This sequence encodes CARRGQGTSSLHF.

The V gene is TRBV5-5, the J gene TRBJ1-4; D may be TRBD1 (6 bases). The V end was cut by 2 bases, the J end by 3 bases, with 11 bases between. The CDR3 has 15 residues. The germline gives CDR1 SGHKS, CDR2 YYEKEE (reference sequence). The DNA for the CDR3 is TGTGCCAGCAGCTTTTCAGGGGCGGCTAATGAAAAACTGTTTTTT. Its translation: CASSFSGAANEKLFF.

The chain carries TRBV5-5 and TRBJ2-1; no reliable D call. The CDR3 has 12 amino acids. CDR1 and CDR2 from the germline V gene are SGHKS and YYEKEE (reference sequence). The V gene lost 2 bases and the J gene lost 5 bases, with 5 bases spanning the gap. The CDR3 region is CASSLTDNEQFF. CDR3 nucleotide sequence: TGTGCCAGCAGCTTAACAGACAATGAGCAGTTCTTC. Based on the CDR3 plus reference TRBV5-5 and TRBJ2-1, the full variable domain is DAGVTQSPTHLIKTRGQQVTLRCSPISGHKSVSWYQQVLGQGPQFIFQYYEKEERGRGNFPDRFSARQFPNYSSELNVNALLLGDSALYLCASSLTDNEQFFGPGTRLTVL.

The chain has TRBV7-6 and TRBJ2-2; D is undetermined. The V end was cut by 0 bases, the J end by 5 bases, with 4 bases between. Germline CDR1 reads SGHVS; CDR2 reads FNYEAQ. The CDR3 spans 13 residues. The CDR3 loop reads CASSLAVTGELFF. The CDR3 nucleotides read TGTGCCAGCAGCTTAGCCGTGACCGGGGAGCTGTTTTTT.

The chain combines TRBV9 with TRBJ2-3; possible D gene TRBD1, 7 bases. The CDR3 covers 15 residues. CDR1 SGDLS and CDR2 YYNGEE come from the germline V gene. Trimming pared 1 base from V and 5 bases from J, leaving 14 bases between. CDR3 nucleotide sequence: TGTGCCAGCAGCGTACTGGAGGGGGCGCGAGATACGCAGTATTTT. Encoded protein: CASSVLEGARDTQYF.

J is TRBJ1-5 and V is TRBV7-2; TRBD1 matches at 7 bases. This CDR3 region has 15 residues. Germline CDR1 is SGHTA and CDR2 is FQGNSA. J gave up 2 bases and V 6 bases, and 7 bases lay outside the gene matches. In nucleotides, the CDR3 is TGTGCCAGCAGAGACCGACAGGGCCGCAATCAGCCCCAGCATTTT. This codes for CASRDRQGRNQPQHF.